These 29 T cell receptor beta chains share one sample of origin, sequenced in a study of OX40 agonist ivuxolimab in advanced cancers. This table comes from immunoSEQ multiplex PCR, and its TCRdb copy is limited to in-frame clones, with some not included. The sample lists about 18,000 clones, around two thirds occurring once. The specimen was CD4+ or CD8+ T cells sorted from blood, collected in a trial of the OX40 agonist ivuxolimab. These receptor sequences come from an adult with an advanced solid tumor such as melanoma, head and neck, liver or kidney cancer.

V usage is TRBV27 and J usage is TRBJ1-1; TRBD1 aligns across 7 bases. The CDR3 is made up of 14 amino acids. Germline assignment: CDR1 MNHEY and CDR2 SMNVEV (reference sequence). The J segment lost 5 bases and the V segment lost 5 bases, leaving 8 bases of the junction unmatched. CDR3 sequence (DNA): TGTGCCAGCAGTGCGACAGGGTTCGAGACTGAAGCTTTCTTT. Encoded protein: CASSATGFETEAFF.

This clone occurred a few times. This rearrangement joins TRBV5-4 to TRBJ2-3, with 11 bases that match TRBD2. The V segment lost 5 bases and the J segment 1 base; nucleotides outside the gene matches: 3. Germline lookup yields CDR1 SGHNT and CDR2 YYREEE (reference sequence). CDR3 length equals 15 residues. The CDR3 loop is CASSMGLAGTDTQYF. The CDR3 DNA reads TGTGCCAGCAGTATGGGACTAGCGGGCACAGATACGCAGTATTTT.

This chain joins TRBV21-1 and TRBJ1-5; the table calls TRBD1, which could not be checked here. TRBV21-1 is a pseudogene. The CDR3 consists of 17 residues. CDR3 protein: CASTEVHRGQGEQPQHF. CDR3 coding DNA: TGTGCCAGCACCGAGGTTCACAGGGGGCAAGGTGAACAGCCCCAGCATTTT.

The chain carries TRBV18 and TRBJ2-5; D tentatively fits TRBD1 or TRBD2 (5 bases each). The end of the DNA is better explained by TRBJ2-7, so the J call may be wrong. Germline assignment: CDR1 KGHSH and CDR2 LQKENI. This CDR3 has 13 amino acids. The DNA for the CDR3 is TGTGCCAGCTCACTACTGAGGGGCTACGAGCAGTACTTC. It yields the protein CASSLLRGYEQYF.

This chain connects TRBV5-1 to TRBJ2-3; 7 nucleotides align to TRBD1. This CDR3 has 16 residues. Germline V gene data show CDR1 as SGHRS and CDR2 as YFSETQ. After removal of 3 bases from V and 3 bases from J, the junction contained 10 bases not matched to a gene. The CDR3 DNA follows: TGCGCCAGCAGCTCTGACAGGGCGCAGAGTACAGATACGCAGTATTTT. Translated: CASSSDRAQSTDTQYF.

This clone was recorded a few times. This sequence joins TRBV27 and TRBJ2-7, with D possibly being TRBD1 or TRBD2 (5 bases each). V was pared by 3 bases and J by 7 bases, with 13 bases between. The CDR3 runs to 13 residues. Germline values: CDR1 MNHEY, CDR2 SMNVEV (reference sequence). CDR3 in amino acids: CASSLGPTGEQYF. The CDR3 nucleotides read TGTGCCAGCAGTTTGGGGCCTACGGGGGAGCAGTACTTC.

This chain uses TRBV5-4 with TRBJ1-1; D unresolved. The CDR3 sequence is 15 residues long. The germline V and J ends were trimmed by 5 bases and 1 base, with 15 bases remaining between them. Germline loops: CDR1 SGHNT, CDR2 YYREEE (reference sequence). The CDR3 region is CASSSPSERNTEAFF. The CDR3 coding sequence is TGTGCCAGCAGTTCCCCCTCAGAACGGAACACTGAAGCTTTCTTT.

This chain joins TRBV9 and TRBJ2-1, with a weak D call TRBD2 (6 bases). V was shortened by 3 bases and J by 4 bases, with 14 bases between the two germline ends. Germline-derived CDR1 and CDR2 are SGDLS and YYNGEE. The CDR3 has 15 amino acids. The CDR3 DNA is TGTGCCAGCAGCGGAGGAGGGCTACTATACAATGAGCAGTTCTTC. It encodes CASSGGGLLYNEQFF.

The chain carries TRBV10-3 and TRBJ2-1; no definite D call. V was clipped by 2 bases and J by 8 bases, with 10 bases between them. Germline loops: CDR1 ENHRY, CDR2 SYGVKD. This CDR3 is 13 amino acids long. The CDR3 is CAISEGLGDEQFF. The CDR3 region has the DNA TGTGCCATCAGTGAGGGTCTTGGCGATGAGCAGTTCTTC.

The CDR3 reads CASIRDRGRNEQFF. The CDR3 nucleotides read TGTGCCAGCATCAGGGACAGGGGGCGGAATGAGCAGTTCTTC. V usage is TRBV2 and J usage is TRBJ2-1; 12 bases are shared with TRBD1. The germline V gene has CDR1 SNHLY and CDR2 FYNNEI. V lost 7 bases and J lost 7; bases outside the gene matches: 5. This CDR3 is built from 14 residues. Using reference TRBV2 and TRBJ2-1 for the parts outside the CDR3, the full variable domain is EPEVTQTPSHQVTQMGQEVILRCVPISNHLYFYWYRQILGQKVEFLVSFYNNEISEKSEIFDDQFSVERPDGSNFTLKIRSTKLEDSAMYFCASIRDRGRNEQFFGPGTRLTVL.

The rearrangement joins TRBV7-3 to TRBJ1-5, with D maybe TRBD1 (5 bases). Per germline, CDR1 SGHTA and CDR2 FQGTGA. The CDR3 extends over 14 amino acids. V lost 3 bases, J lost 6 bases, and 12 bases lay in between. CDR3 DNA: TGTGCCAGCAGCTTGCAAGGGGCGCTTCAGCCCCAGCATTTT. It codes for CASSLQGALQPQHF.

The chain links TRBV15 to TRBJ2-2; D might be TRBD1 or TRBD2, each matching 5 bases. V dropped 3 bases and J dropped 10 bases, with 15 bases sitting between them. The length of the CDR3 is 14 residues. Per the germline V gene, CDR1 is LNHNV and CDR2 is YYDKDF (reference sequence). The chain's CDR3 is CATSSSEGIVELFF. The CDR3 DNA follows: TGTGCCACCAGCAGTTCTGAGGGGATTGTGGAGCTGTTTTTT.

A few counts support this clone. The same CDR3 can be traced to other DNA sequences in this sample. The chain uses TRBV28 and TRBJ1-1; D uncertain. The V gene's germline CDR1 is MDHEN and CDR2 SYDVKM. Deletions cut 6 bases from V and 2 bases from J, with 4 bases between. The length of the CDR3 is 11 residues. The DNA for the CDR3 is TGTGCCAGCAGCCCAAACACTGAAGCTTTCTTT. It is translated as CASSPNTEAFF.

The chain uses TRBV5-6 and TRBJ2-5; TRBD1 matches 7 bases. This CDR3 contains 14 residues. V lost 1 base to trimming and J lost 4 bases; unmatched junction nucleotides: 4. Germline V lookup: CDR1 SGHDT, CDR2 YYEEEE. In DNA form, the CDR3 reads TGTGCCAGCAGCTTGCGAGGGGGCGGAGAGACCCAGTACTTC. Its protein is CASSLRGGGETQYF.

The chain employs TRBV19 and TRBJ2-3, with unresolved D. Trimming removed 6 bases from V and 3 bases from J, with 22 bases in between. CDR3 length: 17 amino acids. CDR1 LNHDA and CDR2 SQIVND come from the germline V gene (reference sequence). As DNA, the CDR3 is TGTGCCAGTAGCCCCTACGGGCCCCGATTGGAAACAGATACGCAGTATTTT. Protein: CASSPYGPRLETDTQYF.

The V call is TRBV4-1, the J call TRBJ2-1; TRBD1 agrees at 9 bases. The CDR3 spans 14 residues. Trimming removed 0 bases from V and 8 bases from J; junction bases left unmatched: 2. The germline gives CDR1 MGHRA, CDR2 YSYEKL. The CDR3 bases are TGCGCCAGCAGCCAAGAGGGACAGGGCTATGAGCAGTTCTTC. Encoded protein: CASSQEGQGYEQFF.

The chain is built from TRBV7-2 and TRBJ2-1; 9 bases map to TRBD2. Looked up from germline, CDR1 is SGHTA and CDR2 is FQGNSA. The CDR3 is 15 residues long. V gave up 1 base and J gave up 4 bases; unmatched junction bases: 2. CDR3: CASSLGLAVYNEQFF. The CDR3 DNA reads as TGTGCCAGCAGCTTAGGACTAGCGGTTTACAATGAGCAGTTCTTC. The full variable domain, its missing parts supplied by reference TRBV7-2 and TRBJ2-1, is GAGVSQSPSNKVTEKGKDVELRCDPISGHTALYWYRQSLGQGLEFLIYFQGNSAPDKSGLPSDRFSAERTGGSVSTLTIQRTQQEDSAVYLCASSLGLAVYNEQFFGPGTRLTVL.

In this sample, this clone is medium-sized. This chain links TRBV28 with TRBJ1-4, with D uncertain. The V gene lost 7 bases and the J gene lost 1 base, with 13 bases spanning the gap. The germline gives CDR1 MDHEN, CDR2 SYDVKM. This CDR3 has 15 amino acids. CDR3 loop: CASKDSGETNEKLFF. In DNA, the CDR3 is TGTGCCAGCAAGGACTCCGGGGAAACTAATGAAAAACTGTTTTTT.

The chain recombines TRBV27 with TRBJ2-1, with D perhaps given as TRBD1 or TRBD2 (9 bases each). CDR3 length equals 19 residues. Trimming took off 3 bases at V and 6 bases at J, with 27 bases between the two ends. Germline CDR1 is MNHEY and CDR2 is SMNVEV (reference sequence). The CDR3 DNA reads TGTGCCAGCAGTTTTTTACAGGGGGCGCCAGCGGGAGGCGGCAATGAGCAGTTCTTC. Amino acid sequence: CASSFLQGAPAGGGNEQFF.

The V call is TRBV28, the J call TRBJ1-1; tentatively, D is TRBD1 (5 bases). Trimming pared 7 bases from V and 0 bases from J, leaving 21 bases between. From germline, CDR1 is MDHEN and CDR2 SYDVKM. This CDR3 spans 17 amino acids. The CDR3 protein is CASILLRQGLMNTEAFF. CDR3 bases: TGTGCCAGCATCCTACTCCGCCAGGGACTTATGAACACTGAAGCTTTCTTT.

This clone has only one observation. The chain is built from TRBV18 and TRBJ2-3; 9 bases are a match to TRBD2. Germline CDR1 is KGHSH and CDR2 is LQKENI. CDR3 length: 17 amino acids. V shed 4 bases and J 7 bases; nucleotides not matched to a gene: 15. The CDR3 protein is CASSLETGTSWDHTQYF. As DNA, the CDR3 is TGTGCCAGCTCACTCGAAACCGGGACTAGCTGGGACCATACGCAGTATTTT.

The CDR3 loop is CASSPGLAGDPTGELFF. As DNA, the CDR3 is TGTGCCAGCAGCCCAGGACTAGCGGGAGACCCCACCGGGGAGCTGTTTTTT. The chain carries TRBV7-2 and TRBJ2-2, with 13 bases fitting TRBD2. The CDR3 loop spans 17 amino acids. Germline assignment: CDR1 SGHTA and CDR2 FQGNSA. The junction had 7 bases not matched to a gene; V was cut back by 5 bases and J by 4 bases.

V usage is TRBV15 and J usage is TRBJ1-2; possibly TRBD1 for D (6 bases). CDR3 length: 13 amino acids. The germline V gene has CDR1 LNHNV and CDR2 YYDKDF (reference sequence). With 4 bases removed from V and 6 bases from J, the gap between germline ends came to 12 bases. CDR3 in amino acids: CATSTRQVHGYTF. The CDR3 DNA follows: TGTGCCACCAGCACCAGACAGGTCCATGGCTACACCTTC.

V gene TRBV27 combines with J gene TRBJ1-1; 7 bases align to TRBD1. The CDR3 extends over 15 amino acids. CDR1 is MNHEY and CDR2 is SMNVEV in the germline V gene (reference sequence). The ends lost 5 bases at V and 2 bases at J; junction bases unmatched: 8. The CDR3 DNA is TGTGCCAGCAGTCCCCAACAGGGGACCAACACTGAAGCTTTCTTT. Its protein product is CASSPQQGTNTEAFF.

Comments on this clone: The same CDR3 is also encoded by other DNA sequences in this sample. This chain uses TRBV19 with TRBJ1-1; the D is unclear. V was clipped by 1 base and J by 2 bases, with 5 bases between them. CDR1 is LNHDA, CDR2 SQIVND, per germline (reference sequence). The CDR3 length is 13 residues. The CDR3 DNA is TGTGCCAGTAGTATAGGAGAAAACACTGAAGCTTTCTTT. This translates into CASSIGENTEAFF. The full variable domain, rest sourced from reference TRBV19 and TRBJ1-1, is DGGITQSPKYLFRKEGQNVTLSCEQNLNHDAMYWYRQDPGQGLRLIYYSQIVNDFQKGDIAEGYSVSREKKESFPLTVTSAQKNPTAFYLCASSIGENTEAFFGQGTRLTVV.

V gene TRBV2 combines with J gene TRBJ2-5; 10 bases are a match to TRBD1. Germline CDR1 SNHLY, CDR2 FYNNEI. This CDR3 comprises 15 residues. Losses at the gene ends were 7 bases for V and 4 bases for J; bases not matched to a gene: 9. CDR3 protein: CASTPGTGVRETQYF. CDR3 bases: TGTGCCAGCACCCCAGGGACAGGGGTACGAGAGACCCAGTACTTC. The full variable domain, with the rest looked up from reference TRBV2 and TRBJ2-5, is EPEVTQTPSHQVTQMGQEVILRCVPISNHLYFYWYRQILGQKVEFLVSFYNNEISEKSEIFDDQFSVERPDGSNFTLKIRSTKLEDSAMYFCASTPGTGVRETQYFGPGTRLLVL.

This clone was counted a few times. V usage is TRBV28 and J usage is TRBJ2-2, with D perhaps matching TRBD1 or TRBD2 (5 bases each). Trimming removed 7 bases at V and 5 bases at J, with 17 bases between. CDR1 and CDR2 from the germline V gene are MDHEN and SYDVKM. CDR3 length: 15 amino acids. The chain's CDR3 is CASMLTSWGTGELFF. The DNA for the CDR3 is TGTGCCAGCATGCTCACCTCTTGGGGGACCGGGGAGCTGTTTTTT.

The V call is TRBV27, the J call TRBJ2-1; D remains unclear. Germline V gene data show CDR1 as MNHEY and CDR2 as SMNVEV (reference sequence). The CDR3 spans 13 residues. V lost 7 bases, J lost 4 bases, and 11 bases lay in between. CDR3 amino acids: CASMELTYNEQFF. CDR3 nucleotides: TGTGCCAGCATGGAGCTCACTTACAATGAGCAGTTCTTC.

The chain links TRBV2 to TRBJ1-2, with D uncertain. This CDR3 is 15 amino acids long. Germline CDR1 reads SNHLY; CDR2 reads FYNNEI. V was pared by 1 base and J by 0 bases, with 9 bases between. The CDR3 reads CASSEVVQANYGYTF. The CDR3 DNA is TGTGCCAGCAGTGAAGTGGTACAAGCTAACTATGGCTACACCTTC.